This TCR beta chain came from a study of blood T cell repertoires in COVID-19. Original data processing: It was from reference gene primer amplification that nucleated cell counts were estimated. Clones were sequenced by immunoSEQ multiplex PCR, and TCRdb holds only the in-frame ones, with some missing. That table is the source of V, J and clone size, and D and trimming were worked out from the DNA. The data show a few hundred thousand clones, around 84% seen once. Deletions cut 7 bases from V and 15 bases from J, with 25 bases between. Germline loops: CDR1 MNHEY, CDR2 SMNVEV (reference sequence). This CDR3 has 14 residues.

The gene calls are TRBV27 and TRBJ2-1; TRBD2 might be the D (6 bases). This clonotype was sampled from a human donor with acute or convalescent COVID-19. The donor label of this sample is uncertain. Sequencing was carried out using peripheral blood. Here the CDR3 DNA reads TGTGCCAGCAAGCTTGTGCTCCACTCGGGGGTGCGGTTCTTC. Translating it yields CASKLVLHSGVRFF.